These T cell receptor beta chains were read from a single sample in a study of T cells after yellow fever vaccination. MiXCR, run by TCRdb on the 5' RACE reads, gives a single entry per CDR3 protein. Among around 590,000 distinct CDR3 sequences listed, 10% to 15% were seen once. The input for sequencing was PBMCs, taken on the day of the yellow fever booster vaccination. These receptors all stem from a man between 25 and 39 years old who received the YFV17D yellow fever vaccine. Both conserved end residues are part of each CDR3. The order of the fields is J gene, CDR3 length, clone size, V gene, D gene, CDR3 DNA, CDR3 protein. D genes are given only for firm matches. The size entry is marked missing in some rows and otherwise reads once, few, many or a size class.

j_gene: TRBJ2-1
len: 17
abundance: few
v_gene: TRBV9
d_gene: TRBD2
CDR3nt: TGTGCCAGCAGCTACGGACTAGCGGGAGTGATCGGGAATGAGCAGTTCTTC
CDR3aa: CASSYGLAGVIGNEQFF

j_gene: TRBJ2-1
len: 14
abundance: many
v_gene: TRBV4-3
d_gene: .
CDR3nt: TGCGCCAGCAGCCAAGAAGTCGCTAGCACTGAGCAGTTCTTC
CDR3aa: CASSQEVASTEQFF

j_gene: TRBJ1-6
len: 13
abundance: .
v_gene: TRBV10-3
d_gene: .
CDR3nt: TGTGCCATCAGTGCCGAGGGAAATTCACCCCTCCACTTT
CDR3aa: CAISAEGNSPLHF

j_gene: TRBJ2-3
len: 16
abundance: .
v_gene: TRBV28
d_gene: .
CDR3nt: TGTGCCAGCAGTTCCCGGGGAACCGAAAGCGCAGATACGCAGTATTTT
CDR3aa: CASSSRGTESADTQYF

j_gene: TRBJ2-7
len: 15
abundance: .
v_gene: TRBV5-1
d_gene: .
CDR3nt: TGCGCCAGCAGCTCAGACCTGGGCTGGGCCTACGAGCAGTACTTC
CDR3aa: CASSSDLGWAYEQYF

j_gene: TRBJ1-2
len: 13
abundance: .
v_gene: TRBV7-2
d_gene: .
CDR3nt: TGTGCCAGCAGCTTAGTACATAACTATGGCTACACCTTC
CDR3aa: CASSLVHNYGYTF

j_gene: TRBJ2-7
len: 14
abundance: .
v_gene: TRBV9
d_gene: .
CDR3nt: TGTGCCAGCAGCGCTACGGGACAAATGGACGAGCAGTACTTC
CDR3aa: CASSATGQMDEQYF

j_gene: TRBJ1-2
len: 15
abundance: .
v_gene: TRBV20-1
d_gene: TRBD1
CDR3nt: TGCAGTGCTAGCGGGACAGGGGATTCTAACTATGGCTACACCTTC
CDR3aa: CSASGTGDSNYGYTF

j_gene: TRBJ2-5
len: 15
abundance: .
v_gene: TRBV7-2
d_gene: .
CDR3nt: TGTGCCAGCAGCTTTGTTGAGGACTGGCAAGAGACCCAGTACTTC
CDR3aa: CASSFVEDWQETQYF

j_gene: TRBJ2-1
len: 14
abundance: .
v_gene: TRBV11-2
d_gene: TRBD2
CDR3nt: TGTGCCAGCAGCCGCGGGGTAGCGGGATATGAGCAGTTCTTC
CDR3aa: CASSRGVAGYEQFF

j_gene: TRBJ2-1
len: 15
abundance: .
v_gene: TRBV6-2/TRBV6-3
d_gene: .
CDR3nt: TGTGCCAGCAGCCGGACGACTAGTACCTACAATGAGCAGTTCTTC
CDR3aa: CASSRTTSTYNEQFF

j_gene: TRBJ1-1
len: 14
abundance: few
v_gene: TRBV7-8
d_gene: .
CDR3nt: TGTGCCAGCAGCTTAGTTGTTAAGAGGGATAAAGCTTTCTTT
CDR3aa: CASSLVVKRDKAFF

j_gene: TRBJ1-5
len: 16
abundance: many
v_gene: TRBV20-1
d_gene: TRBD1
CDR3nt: TGCAGTGCTCGGAAAGACAGGGGTCAGGGCAATCAGCCCCAGCATTTT
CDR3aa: CSARKDRGQGNQPQHF

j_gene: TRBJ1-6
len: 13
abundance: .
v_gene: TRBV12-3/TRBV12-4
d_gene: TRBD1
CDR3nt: TGTGCCAGCAGGGGGACAGAAGGGGATCCCCTCCACTTT
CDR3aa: CASRGTEGDPLHF